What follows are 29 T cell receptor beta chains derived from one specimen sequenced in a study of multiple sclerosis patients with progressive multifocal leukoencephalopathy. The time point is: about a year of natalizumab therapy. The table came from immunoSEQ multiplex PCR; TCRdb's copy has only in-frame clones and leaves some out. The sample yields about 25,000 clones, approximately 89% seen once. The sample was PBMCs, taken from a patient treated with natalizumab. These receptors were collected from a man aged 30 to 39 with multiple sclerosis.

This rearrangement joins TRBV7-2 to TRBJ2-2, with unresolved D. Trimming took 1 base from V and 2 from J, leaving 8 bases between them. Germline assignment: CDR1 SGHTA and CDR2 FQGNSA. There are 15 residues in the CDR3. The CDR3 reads CASSLVVLNTGELFF. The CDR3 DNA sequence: TGTGCCAGCAGCTTAGTTGTCTTAAACACCGGGGAGCTGTTTTTT.

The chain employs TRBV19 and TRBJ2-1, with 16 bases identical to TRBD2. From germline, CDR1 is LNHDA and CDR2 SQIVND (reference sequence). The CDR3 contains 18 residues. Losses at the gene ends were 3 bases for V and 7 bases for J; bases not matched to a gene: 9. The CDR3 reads CASSMGLAGGPGINEQFF. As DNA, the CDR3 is TGTGCCAGTAGTATGGGACTAGCGGGAGGGCCGGGGATAAATGAGCAGTTCTTC. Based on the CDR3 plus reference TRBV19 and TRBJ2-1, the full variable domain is DGGITQSPKYLFRKEGQNVTLSCEQNLNHDAMYWYRQDPGQGLRLIYYSQIVNDFQKGDIAEGYSVSREKKESFPLTVTSAQKNPTAFYLCASSMGLAGGPGINEQFFGPGTRLTVL.

CDR3 DNA sequence: TGCGCCAGCAGCCCCTTCGGGGACGGGTACCAAGAGACCCAGTACTTC. This gives the protein CASSPFGDGYQETQYF. The V and J genes are TRBV4-1 and TRBJ2-5; tentatively, D is TRBD1 or TRBD2 (5 bases each). Germline CDR1 and CDR2: MGHRA and YSYEKL. V was clipped by 4 bases and J by 0 bases, with 15 bases between them. The CDR3 covers 16 residues.

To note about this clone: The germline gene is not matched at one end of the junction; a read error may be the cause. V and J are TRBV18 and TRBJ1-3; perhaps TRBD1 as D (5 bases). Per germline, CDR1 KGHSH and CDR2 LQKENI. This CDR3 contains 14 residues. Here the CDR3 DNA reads TGTGCCAGCCCACCGAGGGGTTCCGGAAACACCATATATTTT. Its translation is CASPPRGSGNTIYF.

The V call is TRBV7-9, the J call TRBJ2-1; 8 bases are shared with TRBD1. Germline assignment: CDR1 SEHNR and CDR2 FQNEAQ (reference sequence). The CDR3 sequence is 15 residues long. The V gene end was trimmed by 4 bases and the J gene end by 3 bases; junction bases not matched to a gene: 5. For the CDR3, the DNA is TGTGCCAGCAGCTCCGCCGGGACAGGCTACAATGAGCAGTTCTTC. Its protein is CASSSAGTGYNEQFF.

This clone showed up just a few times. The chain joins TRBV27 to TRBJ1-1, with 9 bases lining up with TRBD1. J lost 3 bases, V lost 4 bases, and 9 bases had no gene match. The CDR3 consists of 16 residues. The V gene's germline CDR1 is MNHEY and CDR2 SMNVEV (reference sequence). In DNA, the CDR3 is TGTGCCAGCAGTTCCAACAGGGGGCGCGGGGACACTGAAGCTTTCTTT. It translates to CASSSNRGRGDTEAFF.

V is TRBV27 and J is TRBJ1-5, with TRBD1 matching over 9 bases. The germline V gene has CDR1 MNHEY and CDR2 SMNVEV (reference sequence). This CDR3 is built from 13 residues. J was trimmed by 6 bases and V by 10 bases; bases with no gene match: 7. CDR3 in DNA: TGTGCCACCAGCACAGGGGGCGTTCAGCCCCAGCATTTT. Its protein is CATSTGGVQPQHF.

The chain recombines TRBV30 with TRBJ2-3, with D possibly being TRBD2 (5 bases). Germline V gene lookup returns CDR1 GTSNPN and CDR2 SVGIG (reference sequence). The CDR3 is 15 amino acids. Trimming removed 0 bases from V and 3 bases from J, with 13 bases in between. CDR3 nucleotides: TGTGCCTGGAGTGTCATCAGCCGGGGAACAGATACGCAGTATTTT. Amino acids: CAWSVISRGTDTQYF.

CDR3 in amino acids: CASSSQGVGYTF. In nucleotides, the CDR3 is TGCGCCAGCAGCAGTCAGGGGGTTGGCTACACCTTC. This sequence joins TRBV5-1 and TRBJ1-2; TRBD1 agrees at 7 bases. Trimming took 4 bases from V and 7 from J; bases not matched to a gene: 4. Per germline, CDR1 SGHRS and CDR2 YFSETQ. There are 12 residues in the CDR3.

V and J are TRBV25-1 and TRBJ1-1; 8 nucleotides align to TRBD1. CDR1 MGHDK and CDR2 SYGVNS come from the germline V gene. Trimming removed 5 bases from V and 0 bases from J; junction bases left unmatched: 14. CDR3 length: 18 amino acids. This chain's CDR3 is CASSKYAQGAHMNTEAFF. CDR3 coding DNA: TGTGCCAGCAGTAAGTATGCTCAGGGGGCGCATATGAACACTGAAGCTTTCTTT.

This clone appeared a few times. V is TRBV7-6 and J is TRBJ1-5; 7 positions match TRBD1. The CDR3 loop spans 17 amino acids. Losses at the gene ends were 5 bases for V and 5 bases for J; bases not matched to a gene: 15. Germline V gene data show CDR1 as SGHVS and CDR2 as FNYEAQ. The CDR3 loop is CASSHDPGGMMDQPQHF. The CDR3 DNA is TGTGCCAGCAGCCATGACCCAGGGGGGATGATGGATCAGCCCCAGCATTTT.

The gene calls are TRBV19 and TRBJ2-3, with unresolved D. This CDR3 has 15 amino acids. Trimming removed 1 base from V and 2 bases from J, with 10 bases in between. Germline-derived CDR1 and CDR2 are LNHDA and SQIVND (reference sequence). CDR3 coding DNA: TGTGCCAGTAGTATAGGCGGAGCCCTCACAGATACGCAGTATTTT. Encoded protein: CASSIGGALTDTQYF.

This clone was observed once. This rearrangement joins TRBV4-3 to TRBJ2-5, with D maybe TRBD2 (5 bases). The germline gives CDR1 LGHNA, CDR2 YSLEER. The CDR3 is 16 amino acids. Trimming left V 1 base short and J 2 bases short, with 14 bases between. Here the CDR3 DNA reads TGCGCCAGCAGCCAAGTGTGGCTAGCTGGGCAAGAGACCCAGTACTTC. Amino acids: CASSQVWLAGQETQYF.

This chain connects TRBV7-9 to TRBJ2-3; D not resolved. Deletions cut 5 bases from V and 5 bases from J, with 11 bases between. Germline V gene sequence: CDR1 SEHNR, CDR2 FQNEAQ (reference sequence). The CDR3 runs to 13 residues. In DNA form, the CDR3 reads TGTGCCAGCAGCCTTAACACCCGAGATACGCAGTATTTT. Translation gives CASSLNTRDTQYF. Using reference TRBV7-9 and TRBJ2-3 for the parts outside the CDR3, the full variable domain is DTGVSQNPRHKITKRGQNVTFRCDPISEHNRLYWYRQTLGQGPEFLTYFQNEAQLEKSRLLSDRFSAERPKGSFSTLEIQRTEQGDSAMYLCASSLNTRDTQYFGPGTRLTVL.

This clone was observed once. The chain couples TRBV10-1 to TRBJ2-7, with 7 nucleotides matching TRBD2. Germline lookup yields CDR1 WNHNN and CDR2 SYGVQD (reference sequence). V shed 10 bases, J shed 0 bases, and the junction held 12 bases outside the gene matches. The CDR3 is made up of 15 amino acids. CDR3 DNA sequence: TGCGCCATCTCAAAGAAGCGGGGTAGCTCCTACGAGCAGTACGTC. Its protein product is CAISKKRGSSYEQYV.

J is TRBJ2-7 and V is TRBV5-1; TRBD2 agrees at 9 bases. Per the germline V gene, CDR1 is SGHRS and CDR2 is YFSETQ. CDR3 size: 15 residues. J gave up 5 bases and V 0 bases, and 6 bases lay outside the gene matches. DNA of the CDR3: TGCGCCAGCAGCTTGGGGCTAGCGGGAAGGAACGAGCAGTACGTC. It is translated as CASSLGLAGRNEQYV.

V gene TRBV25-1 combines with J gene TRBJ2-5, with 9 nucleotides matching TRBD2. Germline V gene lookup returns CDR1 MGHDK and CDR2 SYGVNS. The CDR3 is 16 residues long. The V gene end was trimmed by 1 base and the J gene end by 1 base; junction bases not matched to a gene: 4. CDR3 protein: CASSELRREGQETQYF. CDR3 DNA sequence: TGTGCCAGCAGTGAATTGCGGCGGGAGGGCCAAGAGACCCAGTACTTC.

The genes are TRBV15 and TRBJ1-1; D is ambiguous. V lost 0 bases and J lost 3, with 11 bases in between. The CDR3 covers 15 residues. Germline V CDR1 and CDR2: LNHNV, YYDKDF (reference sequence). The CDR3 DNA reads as TGTGCCACCAGCAGAGATCGAGGGAGGTACACTGAAGCTTTCTTT. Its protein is CATSRDRGRYTEAFF.

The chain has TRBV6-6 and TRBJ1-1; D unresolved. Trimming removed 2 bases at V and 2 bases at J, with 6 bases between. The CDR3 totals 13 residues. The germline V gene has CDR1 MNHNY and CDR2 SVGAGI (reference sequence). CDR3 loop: CASSYRINTEAFF. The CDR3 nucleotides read TGTGCCAGCAGTTACAGGATAAACACTGAAGCTTTCTTT.

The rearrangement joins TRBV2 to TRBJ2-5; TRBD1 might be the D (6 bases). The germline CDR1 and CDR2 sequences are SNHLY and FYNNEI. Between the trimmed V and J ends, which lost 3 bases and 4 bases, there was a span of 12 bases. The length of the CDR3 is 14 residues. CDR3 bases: TGTGCCAGCAGTGAGCGAACAGGGCCAGAGACCCAGTACTTC. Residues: CASSERTGPETQYF.

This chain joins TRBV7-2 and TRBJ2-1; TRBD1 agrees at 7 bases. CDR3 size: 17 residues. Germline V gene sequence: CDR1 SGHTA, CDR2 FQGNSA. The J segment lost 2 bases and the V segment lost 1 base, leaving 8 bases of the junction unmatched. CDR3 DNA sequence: TGTGCCAGCAGCTTAGAGCCGGGACAGAGGCCCTACAATGAGCAGTTCTTC. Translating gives CASSLEPGQRPYNEQFF. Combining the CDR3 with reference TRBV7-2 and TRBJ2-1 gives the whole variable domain GAGVSQSPSNKVTEKGKDVELRCDPISGHTALYWYRQSLGQGLEFLIYFQGNSAPDKSGLPSDRFSAERTGGSVSTLTIQRTQQEDSAVYLCASSLEPGQRPYNEQFFGPGTRLTVL.

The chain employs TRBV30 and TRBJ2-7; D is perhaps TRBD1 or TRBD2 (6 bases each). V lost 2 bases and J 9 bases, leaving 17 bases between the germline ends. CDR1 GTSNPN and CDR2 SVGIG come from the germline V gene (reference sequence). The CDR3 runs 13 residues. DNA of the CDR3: TGTGCCTGGAGTCAGAGTGGGGGGCGCGTGCAGTACGTC. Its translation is CAWSQSGGRVQYV.

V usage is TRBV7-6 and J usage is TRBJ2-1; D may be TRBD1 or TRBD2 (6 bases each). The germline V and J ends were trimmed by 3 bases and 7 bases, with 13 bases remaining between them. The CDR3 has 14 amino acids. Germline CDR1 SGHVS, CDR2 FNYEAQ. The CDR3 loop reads CASSFKRGVNEQFF. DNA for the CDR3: TGTGCCAGCAGCTTTAAGAGGGGGGTTAATGAGCAGTTCTTC.

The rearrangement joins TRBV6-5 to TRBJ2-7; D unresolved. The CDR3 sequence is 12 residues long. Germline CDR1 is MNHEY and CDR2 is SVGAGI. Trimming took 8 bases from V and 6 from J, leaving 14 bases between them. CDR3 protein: CASEPTSREQYV. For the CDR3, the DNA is TGTGCCAGCGAGCCAACAAGCCGCGAGCAGTACGTC.

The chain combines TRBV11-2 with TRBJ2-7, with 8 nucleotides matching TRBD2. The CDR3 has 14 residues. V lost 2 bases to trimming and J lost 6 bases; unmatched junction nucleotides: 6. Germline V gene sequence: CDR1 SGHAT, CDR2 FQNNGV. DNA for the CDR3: TGTGCCAGCAGCTTACATGGGACTAGTGTCGAGCAGTACTTC. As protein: CASSLHGTSVEQYF. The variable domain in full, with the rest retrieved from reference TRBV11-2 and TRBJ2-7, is EAGVAQSPRYKIIEKRQSVAFWCNPISGHATLYWYQQILGQGPKLLIQFQNNGVVDDSQLPKDRFSAERLKGVDSTLKIQPAKLEDSAVYLCASSLHGTSVEQYFGPGTRLTVT.

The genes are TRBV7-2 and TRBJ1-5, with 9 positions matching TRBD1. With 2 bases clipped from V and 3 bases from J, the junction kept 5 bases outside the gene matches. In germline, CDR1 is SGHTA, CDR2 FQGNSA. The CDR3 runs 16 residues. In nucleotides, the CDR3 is TGTGCCAGCAGCTTAAGGTGGGACAGGGCCAATCAGCCCCAGCATTTT. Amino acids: CASSLRWDRANQPQHF.

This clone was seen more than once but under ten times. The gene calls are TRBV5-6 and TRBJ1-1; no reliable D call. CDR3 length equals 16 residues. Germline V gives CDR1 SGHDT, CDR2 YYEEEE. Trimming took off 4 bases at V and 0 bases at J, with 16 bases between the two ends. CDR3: CASSPAETVLNTEAFF. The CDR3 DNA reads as TGTGCCAGCAGCCCGGCGGAGACTGTCCTGAACACTGAAGCTTTCTTT.

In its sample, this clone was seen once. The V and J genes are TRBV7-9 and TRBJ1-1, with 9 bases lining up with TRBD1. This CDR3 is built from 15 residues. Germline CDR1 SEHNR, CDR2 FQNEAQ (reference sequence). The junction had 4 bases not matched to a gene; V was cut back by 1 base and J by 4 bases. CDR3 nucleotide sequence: TGTGCCAGCAGCTTAGGGACAGGGGTGAGCACTGAAGCTTTCTTT. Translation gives CASSLGTGVSTEAFF.

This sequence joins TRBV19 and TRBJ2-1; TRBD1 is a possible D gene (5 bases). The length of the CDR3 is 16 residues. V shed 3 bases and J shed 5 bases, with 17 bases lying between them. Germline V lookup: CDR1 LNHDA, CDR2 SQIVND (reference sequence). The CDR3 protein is CASSMWVGPPNNEQFF. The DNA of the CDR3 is TGTGCCAGTAGTATGTGGGTGGGGCCCCCTAACAATGAGCAGTTCTTC.